Below, one T cell receptor (beta chain) is given with its context. The record originates from a study of human T cells and chemical hapten exposure. Between the trimmed V and J ends, which lost 0 bases and 4 bases, there was a span of 12 bases. The CDR3 totals 15 residues. CDR1 is MNHEY and CDR2 is SVGEGT in the germline V gene. Time point given: pre-sensitization, week 0. Treatment indicated: therapeutic diphenylcyclopropenone sensitization with weekly scalp DPC. MiXCR, applied by TCRdb to the RACE reads, yields one record per CDR3 protein. Of tens of thousands of distinct CDR3 sequences listed, around 11% are singletons.

The TCR comes from a woman in her thirties or forties with alopecia areata. Some clones in this sample may be carry-over from other donors' samples. The material sequenced was whole blood, taken in connection with sensitization to the hapten diphenylcyclopropenone (DPC). V is TRBV6-2 or TRBV6-3 and J is TRBJ2-5; D gene ambiguous. CDR3 coding DNA: TGTGCCAGCAGTTACTCGAACAGCGTTCGAGAGACCCAGTACTTC. Translation gives CASSYSNSVRETQYF.